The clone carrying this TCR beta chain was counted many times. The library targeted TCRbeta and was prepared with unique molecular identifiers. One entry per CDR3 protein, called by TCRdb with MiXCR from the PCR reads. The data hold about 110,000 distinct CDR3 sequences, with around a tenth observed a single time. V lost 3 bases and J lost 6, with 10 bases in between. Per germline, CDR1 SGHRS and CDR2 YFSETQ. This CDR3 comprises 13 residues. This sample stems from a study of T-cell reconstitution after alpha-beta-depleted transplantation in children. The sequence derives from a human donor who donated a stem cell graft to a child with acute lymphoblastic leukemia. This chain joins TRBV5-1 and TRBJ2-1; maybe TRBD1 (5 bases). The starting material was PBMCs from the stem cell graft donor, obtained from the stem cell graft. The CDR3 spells CASSWHQGNEQFF. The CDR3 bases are TGCGCCAGCAGCTGGCATCAGGGCAATGAGCAGTTCTTC.